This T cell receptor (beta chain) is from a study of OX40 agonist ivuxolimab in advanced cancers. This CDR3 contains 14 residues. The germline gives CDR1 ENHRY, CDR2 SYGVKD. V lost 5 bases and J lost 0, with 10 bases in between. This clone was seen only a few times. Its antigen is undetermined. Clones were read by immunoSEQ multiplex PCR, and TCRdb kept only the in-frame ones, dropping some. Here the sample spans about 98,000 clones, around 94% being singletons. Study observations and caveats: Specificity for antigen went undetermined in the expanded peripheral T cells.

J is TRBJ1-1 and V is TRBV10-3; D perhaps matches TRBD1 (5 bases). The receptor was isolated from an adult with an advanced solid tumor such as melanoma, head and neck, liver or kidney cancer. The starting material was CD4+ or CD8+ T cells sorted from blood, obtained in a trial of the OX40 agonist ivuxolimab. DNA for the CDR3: TGTGCCATCAGTCCCGGGGGGTTGAACACTGAAGCTTTCTTT. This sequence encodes CAISPGGLNTEAFF.